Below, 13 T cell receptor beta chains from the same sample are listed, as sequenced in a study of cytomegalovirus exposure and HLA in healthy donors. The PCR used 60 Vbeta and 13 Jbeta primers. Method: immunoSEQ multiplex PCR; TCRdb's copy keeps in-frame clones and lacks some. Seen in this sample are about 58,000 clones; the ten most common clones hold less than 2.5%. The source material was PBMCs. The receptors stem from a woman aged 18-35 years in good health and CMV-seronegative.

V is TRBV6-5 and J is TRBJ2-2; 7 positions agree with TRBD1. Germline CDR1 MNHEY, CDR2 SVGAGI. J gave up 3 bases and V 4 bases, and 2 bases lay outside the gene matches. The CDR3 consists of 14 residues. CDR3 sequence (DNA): TGTGCCAGCAGTTCGGGGACAGACACCGGGGAGCTGTTTTTT. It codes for CASSSGTDTGELFF.

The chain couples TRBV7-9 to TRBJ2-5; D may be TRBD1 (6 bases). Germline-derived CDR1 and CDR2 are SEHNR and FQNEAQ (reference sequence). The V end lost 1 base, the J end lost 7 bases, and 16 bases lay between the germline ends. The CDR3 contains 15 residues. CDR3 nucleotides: TGTGCCAGCAGCTTAGGGACAGACCCCTCTTGGACCCAGTACTTC. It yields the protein CASSLGTDPSWTQYF.

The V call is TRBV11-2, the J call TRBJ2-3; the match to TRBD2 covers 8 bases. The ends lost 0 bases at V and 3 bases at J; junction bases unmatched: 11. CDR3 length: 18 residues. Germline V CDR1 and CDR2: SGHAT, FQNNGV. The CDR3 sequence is CASSLEVAGTRYTDTQYF. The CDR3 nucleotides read TGTGCCAGCAGCTTAGAGGTAGCAGGGACTAGGTATACAGATACGCAGTATTTT.

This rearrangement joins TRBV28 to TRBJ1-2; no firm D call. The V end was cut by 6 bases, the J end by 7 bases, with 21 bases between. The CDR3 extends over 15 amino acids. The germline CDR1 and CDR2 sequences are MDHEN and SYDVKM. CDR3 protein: CASSPPSANYLGYTF. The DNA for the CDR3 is TGTGCCAGCAGCCCCCCCTCCGCTAATTATCTTGGCTACACCTTC.

The CDR3 DNA sequence: TGCGCCAGCAGTAAAAACAGGGATAACACTGAAGCTTTCTTT. This translates into CASSKNRDNTEAFF. This rearrangement joins TRBV10-1 to TRBJ1-1, with D tentatively TRBD1 (6 bases). Germline lookup yields CDR1 WNHNN and CDR2 SYGVQD (reference sequence). The CDR3 runs to 14 residues. With 5 bases removed from V and 2 bases from J, the gap between germline ends came to 12 bases.

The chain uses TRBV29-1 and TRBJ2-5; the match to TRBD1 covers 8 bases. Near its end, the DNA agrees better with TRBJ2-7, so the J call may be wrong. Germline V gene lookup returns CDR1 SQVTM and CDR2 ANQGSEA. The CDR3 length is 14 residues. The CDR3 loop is CSVARGTGPYEQYF. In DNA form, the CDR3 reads TGCAGCGTTGCCCGTGGGACAGGACCCTACGAGCAGTACTTC.

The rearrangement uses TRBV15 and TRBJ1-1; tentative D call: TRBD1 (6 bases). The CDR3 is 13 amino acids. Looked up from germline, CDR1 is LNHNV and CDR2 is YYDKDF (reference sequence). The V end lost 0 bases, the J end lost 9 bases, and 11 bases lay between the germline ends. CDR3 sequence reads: CATSRDGGGQAFF. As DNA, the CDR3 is TGTGCCACCAGCAGAGATGGCGGGGGCCAAGCTTTCTTT.

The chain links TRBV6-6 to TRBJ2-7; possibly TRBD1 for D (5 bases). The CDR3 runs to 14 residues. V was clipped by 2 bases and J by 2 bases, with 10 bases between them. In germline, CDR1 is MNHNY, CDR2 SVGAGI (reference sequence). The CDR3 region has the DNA TGTGCCAGCAGTTACGGCGACAGCGCCTACGAGCAGTACTTC. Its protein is CASSYGDSAYEQYF.

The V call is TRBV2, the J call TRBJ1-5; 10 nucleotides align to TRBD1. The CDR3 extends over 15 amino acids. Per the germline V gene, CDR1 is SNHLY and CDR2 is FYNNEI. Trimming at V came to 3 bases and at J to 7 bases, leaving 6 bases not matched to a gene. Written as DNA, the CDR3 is TGTGCCAGCAGTGAGCAGGGACAGGGGAGCCAGCCCCAGCATTTT. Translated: CASSEQGQGSQPQHF.

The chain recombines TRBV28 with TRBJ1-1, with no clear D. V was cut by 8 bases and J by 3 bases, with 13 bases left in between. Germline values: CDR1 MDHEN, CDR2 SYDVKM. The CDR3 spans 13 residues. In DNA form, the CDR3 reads TGTGCCAGCCCAGGTCGGGGAGACACTGAAGCTTTCTTT. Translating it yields CASPGRGDTEAFF. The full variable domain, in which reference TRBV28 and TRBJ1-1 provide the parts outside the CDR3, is DVKVTQSSRYLVKRTGEKVFLECVQDMDHENMFWYRQDPGLGLRLIYFSYDVKMKEKGDIPEGYSVSREKKERFSLILESASTNQTSMYLCASPGRGDTEAFFGQGTRLTVV.

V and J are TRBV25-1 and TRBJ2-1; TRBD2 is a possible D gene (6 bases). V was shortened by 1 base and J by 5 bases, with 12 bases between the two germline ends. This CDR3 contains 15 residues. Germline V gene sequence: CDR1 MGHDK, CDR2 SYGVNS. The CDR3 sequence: CASSEWGGTDNEQFF. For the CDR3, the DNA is TGTGCCAGCAGTGAATGGGGCGGGACGGACAATGAGCAGTTCTTC.

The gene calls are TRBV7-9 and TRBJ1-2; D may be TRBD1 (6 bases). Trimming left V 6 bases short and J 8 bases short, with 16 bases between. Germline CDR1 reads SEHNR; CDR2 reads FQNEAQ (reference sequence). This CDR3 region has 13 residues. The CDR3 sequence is CASRSTGNRGYTF. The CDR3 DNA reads TGTGCCAGCAGGTCTACAGGGAATCGAGGCTACACCTTC.

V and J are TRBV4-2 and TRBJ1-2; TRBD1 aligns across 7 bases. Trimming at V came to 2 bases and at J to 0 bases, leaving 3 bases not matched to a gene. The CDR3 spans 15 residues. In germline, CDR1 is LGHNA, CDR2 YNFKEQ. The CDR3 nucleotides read TGTGCCAGCAGCCAAACCGGGACAGCTAACTATGGCTACACCTTC. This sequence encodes CASSQTGTANYGYTF.